This T cell receptor beta chain was retrieved from a study of neurological immune-mediated disorders. The table lists this clonotype with many counts. Time point indicated: longitudinal time-point 1 (baseline). Germline loops: CDR1 DFQATT, CDR2 SNEGSKA (reference sequence). There are 13 residues in the CDR3. With 1 base removed from V and 7 bases from J, the gap between germline ends came to 11 bases. The cDNA came from 5'RACE, which used 10-nucleotide random UMIs. TCRdb analysed the 5' RACE reads with MiXCR anew, one entry per CDR3 protein. This sample has tens of thousands of distinct CDR3 sequences, with roughly 10% found just once.

The V gene is TRBV20-1, the J gene TRBJ2-1, with a tentative D call TRBD2 (5 bases). Sequencing was carried out using PBMCs. The clonotype comes from a man aged 25 to 40 in good health. The CDR3 sequence is CSARVEGLNEQFF. The CDR3 DNA reads TGCAGTGCTAGAGTTGAGGGTCTGAATGAGCAGTTCTTC.